This TCR beta chain was captured in a study of blood T cell repertoires in COVID-19. The CDR3 covers 14 residues. The germline gives CDR1 SGHRS, CDR2 YFSETQ. Trimming removed 4 bases at V and 6 bases at J, with 16 bases between. TCRdb's copy holds only in-frame clones and misses some; the assay was immunoSEQ multiplex PCR. The sample records 200,000 to 300,000 clones, roughly 88% being singletons. Sample: PBMCs or T cells enriched from blood (not recorded which). The TCR sequence derives from a woman between 40 and 55 years old with acute COVID-19. V gene TRBV5-1 combines with J gene TRBJ1-2, with a tentative D call TRBD1 (5 bases). The CDR3 loop is CASSPGPSGDGYTF. CDR3 DNA sequence: TGCGCCAGCAGCCCTGGACCCTCGGGGGATGGCTACACCTTC.